This TCR beta chain was captured by sequencing in a study of blood T cell repertoires in COVID-19. This CDR3 contains 14 residues. Per germline, CDR1 MNHNY and CDR2 SVGAGI (reference sequence). The V end was cut by 7 bases, the J end by 4 bases, with 14 bases between. This clone was observed a single time. Methods used by the authors: Reference gene primer amplification gave nucleated cell count estimates. The table came from immunoSEQ multiplex PCR; TCRdb's copy has only in-frame clones and leaves some out. From that table come the V and J calls and clone size; the DNA was used to work out D and trimming. The sample has 110,000 or so clones; around 84% are singletons.

The sequencing sample was made of peripheral blood. The rearrangement links TRBV6-6 to TRBJ1-3; D is uncertain. This sequence originates from a human donor in a cohort sampled during active COVID-19. Here the CDR3 DNA reads TGTGCCAGCACCAGTCCCCAGAAGGGAAACACCATATATTTT. Translation gives CASTSPQKGNTIYF.